This T cell receptor (beta chain) came from a study of T cell responses to AZD1222 COVID-19 vaccine. Study results and limitations: Close to half of spike-specific TCRs reportedly recognize unmutated variant regions. In all cases, repertoires were sampled only after the peak T cell response. Regions 160-218 and 743-854 dominated among vaccine-associated CD4 TCRs spanning spike. The study found Spike-specific TCR breadth and depth rose after two AZD1222 doses.

V lost 0 bases and J 5 bases, leaving 7 bases between the germline ends. The germline gives CDR1 LGHDT, CDR2 YNNKEL (reference sequence). The CDR3 has 13 residues. Method: immunoSEQ multiplex PCR; TCRdb's copy keeps in-frame clones and lacks some. Of about 93,000 clones in the sample, under 90% were seen once. Comments on this clone: Antigen specificity is unknown.

Sequencing used peripheral blood, obtained on day 0 of MenACWY control vaccination. The TCR comes from an adult in good health. The gene calls are TRBV3-1 (or the pseudogene TRBV3-2) and TRBJ1-1; no firm D call. The CDR3 loop is CASSQDHGTEAFF. The CDR3 bases are TGTGCCAGCAGCCAAGATCACGGGACTGAAGCTTTCTTT.